The rows below give T cell receptor beta chains drawn from one sample of a study of beta chain features in type 1 diabetes. Profiling relied on immunoSEQ multiplex PCR, and the TCRdb table lists in-frame clones only, not all of them. The table includes more than 150,000 clones, 9% to 10% detected once. Sequenced input: central memory CD4+ T cells from blood. The receptors stem from a woman in her 30s with type 1 diabetes. The CDR3 runs from the conserved cysteine through the conserved F or W. Each record gives: J gene, V gene, D gene, clone size, CDR3 protein, CDR3 DNA. D genes are given only for firm matches. Where a row states a size, it is once, few, many or the class of an expanded clone; other rows omit it.

>TRBJ2-3|TRBV7-8|.|few
CASSLVASGIYTDTQYF
TGTGCCAGCAGCTTAGTGGCCAGCGGAATTTACACAGATACGCAGTATTTT
>TRBJ1-1|TRBV11-3|TRBD1|.
CASSLMGQGEAFF
TGTGCCAGCAGCTTAATGGGACAGGGCGAAGCTTTCTTT
>TRBJ2-3|TRBV11-2|.|.
CASSLVGRFDTQYF
TGTGCCAGCAGCTTAGTCGGGAGATTTGATACGCAGTATTTT
>TRBJ1-2|TRBV2|TRBD1|few
CASQTGEILGYTF
TGTGCCAGCCAAACAGGGGAAATTCTAGGCTACACCTTC
>TRBJ1-1|TRBV5-1|TRBD1|few
CASSRDRQNTEAFF
TGCGCCAGCAGTCGGGACAGGCAGAACACTGAAGCTTTCTTT
>TRBJ2-3|TRBV30|TRBD1|few
CAWSTGQGAMEDTQYF
TGTGCCTGGTCCACGGGACAGGGGGCTATGGAAGATACGCAGTATTTT
>TRBJ2-1|TRBV5-1|TRBD2|few
CASSLMTSAYNEQFF
TGCGCCAGCAGCTTGATGACTAGCGCGTACAATGAGCAGTTCTTC
>TRBJ1-1|TRBV18|.|.
CASSLDTPTEAFF
TGTGCCAGCTCACTGGACACTCCAACTGAAGCTTTCTTT
>TRBJ1-1|TRBV10-3|TRBD1|few
CAISVGQGNTEAFF
TGTGCCATCAGTGTTGGACAGGGGAACACTGAAGCTTTCTTT
>TRBJ2-1|TRBV6-6|TRBD1|.
CASRDRAGEQFF
TGTGCCAGCAGGGACAGGGCTGGCGAGCAGTTCTTC
>TRBJ2-2|TRBV30|.|few
CAWRRQARTGELFF
TGTGCCTGGAGAAGACAGGCCCGTACCGGGGAGCTGTTTTTT